This T cell receptor (beta chain) is drawn from a study of T cell responses to AZD1222 COVID-19 vaccine. The protocol was immunoSEQ multiplex PCR, while the TCRdb copy is restricted to in-frame clones and leaves out a portion. Among 84,000 or so clones listed, around 86% were seen once. Study findings and constraints: There were vaccine-associated CD4 TCRs across spike, dominant at 160-218 and 743-854. Baseline serology detected seropositivity in only five to seven AZD1222 recipients.

As to this clone: What it binds is not known.

From germline, CDR1 is KGHSH and CDR2 LQKENI. The CDR3 is made up of 17 amino acids. Trimming took 6 bases from V and 2 from J; bases not matched to a gene: 7. The sequences come from peripheral blood, collected on day 0 of AZD1222 vaccination. The sequence was obtained from an adult in good health. V gene TRBV18 combines with J gene TRBJ2-1; the match to TRBD2 covers 13 bases. CDR3: CASSAGLAGAAYNEQFF. The DNA of the CDR3 is TGTGCCAGCTCCGCCGGACTAGCGGGGGCTGCCTACAATGAGCAGTTCTTC.